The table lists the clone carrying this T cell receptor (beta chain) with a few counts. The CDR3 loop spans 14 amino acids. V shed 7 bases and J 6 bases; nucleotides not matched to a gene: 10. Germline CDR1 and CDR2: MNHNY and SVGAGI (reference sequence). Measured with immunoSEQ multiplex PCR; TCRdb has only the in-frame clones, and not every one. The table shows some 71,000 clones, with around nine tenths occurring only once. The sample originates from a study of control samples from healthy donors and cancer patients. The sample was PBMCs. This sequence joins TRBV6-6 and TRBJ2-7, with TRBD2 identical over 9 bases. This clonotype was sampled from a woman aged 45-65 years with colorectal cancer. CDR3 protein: CASTPAGGVFEQYF. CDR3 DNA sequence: TGTGCCAGCACCCCAGCGGGAGGAGTGTTCGAGCAGTACTTC.